The present entry profiles one T cell receptor (beta chain) with its context. The CDR3 is 14 amino acids. Germline lookup yields CDR1 SGHNT and CDR2 YENEEA. With 5 bases clipped from V and 4 bases from J, the junction kept 3 bases outside the gene matches. This record comes from a study of control samples from healthy donors and cancer patients. TCRdb's table, derived via immunoSEQ multiplex PCR, lists solely in-frame clones and lacks some. The repertoire consists of about 170,000 clones, with 85% to 90% occurring once and the leading ten covering roughly 5.3%. This clonotype originated in a woman in her twenties or thirties in good health. The V call is TRBV11-3, the J call TRBJ2-3, with 10 bases lining up with TRBD2. Sequenced input: blood. The CDR3 region has the DNA TGTGCCAGCAGCCGCAGCGGGGGGGCAGATACGCAGTATTTT. Residues: CASSRSGGADTQYF.